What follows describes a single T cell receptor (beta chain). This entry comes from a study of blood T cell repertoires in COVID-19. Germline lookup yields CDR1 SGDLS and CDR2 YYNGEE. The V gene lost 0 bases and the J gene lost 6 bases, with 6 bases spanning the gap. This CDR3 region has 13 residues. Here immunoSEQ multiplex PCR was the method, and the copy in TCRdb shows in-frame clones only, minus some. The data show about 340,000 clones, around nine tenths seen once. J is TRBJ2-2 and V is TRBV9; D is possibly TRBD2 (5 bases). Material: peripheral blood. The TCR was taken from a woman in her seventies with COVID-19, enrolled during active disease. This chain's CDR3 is CASSVASSGELFF. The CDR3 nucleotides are TGTGCCAGCAGCGTAGCTAGCTCCGGGGAGCTGTTTTTT.